The 18 T cell receptor beta chains below all came from one sample that was sequenced in a study of T-cell reconstitution after alpha-beta-depleted transplantation in children. For TCRbeta, the library was prepared with unique molecular identifiers. TCRdb re-called the PCR reads through MiXCR, storing one row per CDR3 protein. The repertoire consists of about a million distinct CDR3 sequences, with under 30% occurring once and the leading ten covering around 30%. The sample was PBMCs, mostly from graft donor cells, taken 360 days after TCRalphabeta/CD19-depleted stem cell transplant. Every receptor here comes from a boy under two years old who had a stem cell transplant for SCID, so the T cells may come from the graft donor.

This clonotype was counted ten times or more. The J gene is TRBJ2-1, the V gene TRBV15, with a weak D call TRBD1 (5 bases). In germline, CDR1 is LNHNV, CDR2 YYDKDF (reference sequence). The CDR3 is 13 residues long. The V end lost 1 base, the J end lost 7 bases, and 8 bases lay between the germline ends. This chain's CDR3 is CATSRGQLNEQFF. The CDR3 DNA sequence: TGTGCCACCAGCAGAGGACAGCTTAATGAGCAGTTCTTC.

This clonotype occurred a few times. The chain recombines TRBV20-1 with TRBJ2-7; 7 nucleotides line up with TRBD1. CDR1 is DFQATT, CDR2 SNEGSKA, per germline (reference sequence). The ends lost 5 bases at V and 2 bases at J; junction bases unmatched: 12. The CDR3 totals 15 residues. CDR3 sequence (DNA): TGCAGTGCTCTACGGATGAGGGGGCCCCCCTACGAGCAGTACTTC. This translates into CSALRMRGPPYEQYF.

This clonotype showed up just a few times. The rearrangement links TRBV2 to TRBJ1-2; D might be TRBD1 (5 bases). The CDR3 has 13 residues. The V gene's germline CDR1 is SNHLY and CDR2 FYNNEI. V lost 6 bases, J lost 0 bases, and 8 bases lay in between. CDR3 in amino acids: CASRDTSNYGYTF. The DNA of the CDR3 is TGTGCCAGCAGGGACACGTCTAACTATGGCTACACCTTC.

The chain joins TRBV12-3 or TRBV12-4 to TRBJ2-2; D is uncertain. The V end lost 1 base, the J end lost 3 bases, and 12 bases lay between the germline ends. This CDR3 comprises 16 residues. The CDR3 DNA sequence: TGTGCCAGCAGTTTAGGGCCCCTAGAGTACACCGGGGAGCTGTTTTTT. Residues: CASSLGPLEYTGELFF.

The CDR3 is CASSPAGGPIPGELFF. CDR3 sequence (DNA): TGTGCCAGCAGTCCGGCGGGGGGGCCTATTCCCGGGGAGCTGTTTTTT. The V gene is TRBV28, the J gene TRBJ2-2, with 9 bases that match TRBD2. Germline-derived CDR1 and CDR2 are MDHEN and SYDVKM. This CDR3 comprises 16 residues. The V segment lost 5 bases and the J segment 6 bases; nucleotides outside the gene matches: 10. Drawing the rest from reference TRBV28 and TRBJ2-2, the complete variable domain is DVKVTQSSRYLVKRTGEKVFLECVQDMDHENMFWYRQDPGLGLRLIYFSYDVKMKEKGDIPEGYSVSREKKERFSLILESASTNQTSMYLCASSPAGGPIPGELFFGEGSRLTVL.

The rearrangement links TRBV24-1 to TRBJ2-5; no reliable D call. The V gene lost 1 base and the J gene lost 5 bases, with 4 bases spanning the gap. The CDR3 spans 12 residues. Germline V gene lookup returns CDR1 KGHDR and CDR2 SFDVKD. The CDR3 loop reads CATSDFEETQYF. In DNA form, the CDR3 reads TGTGCCACCAGTGATTTTGAGGAGACCCAGTACTTC.

The V gene is TRBV6-5, the J gene TRBJ2-7, with 8 positions matching TRBD1. The CDR3 contains 15 residues. The trim removed 2 bases at V and 2 bases at J, leaving 5 bases unmatched. Germline loops: CDR1 MNHEY, CDR2 SVGAGI. The CDR3 nucleotides read TGTGCCAGCAGTTACCAGGGGGCAGGAGCCTACGAGCAGTACTTC. This codes for CASSYQGAGAYEQYF.

This clonotype was observed a few times. The chain recombines TRBV6-1 with TRBJ1-2; D perhaps matches TRBD1 (5 bases). The V end was cut by 4 bases, the J end by 2 bases, with 14 bases between. CDR3 length: 15 amino acids. The germline V gene encodes CDR1 MNHNS and CDR2 SASEGT. The CDR3 sequence is CASSARYRDNYGYTF. DNA of the CDR3: TGTGCCAGCAGTGCGCGCTACCGGGACAACTATGGCTACACCTTC.

This clonotype was recorded at least ten times. The chain has TRBV6-2 or TRBV6-3 and TRBJ2-7; 8 bases map to TRBD2. The CDR3 runs to 14 residues. Germline V gene lookup returns CDR1 MNHEY and CDR2 SVGEGT. The ends lost 7 bases at V and 2 bases at J; junction bases unmatched: 7. The CDR3 here is CASTLAGTPYEQYF. DNA for the CDR3: TGTGCCAGCACCTTAGCGGGGACCCCCTACGAGCAGTACTTC.

V gene TRBV27 combines with J gene TRBJ2-4; maybe TRBD1 (5 bases). The CDR3 covers 15 residues. V lost 5 bases and J 2 bases, leaving 13 bases between the germline ends. Germline assignment: CDR1 MNHEY and CDR2 SMNVEV (reference sequence). The DNA of the CDR3 is TGTGCCAGCAGTGGGTTGAGACAGACCAAAAACATTCAGTACTTC. Protein: CASSGLRQTKNIQYF.

The CDR3 region is CASSFGQGVEQYF. CDR3 sequence (DNA): TGTGCCAGCAGCTTCGGACAGGGGGTCGAGCAGTACTTC. This sequence joins TRBV11-1 and TRBJ2-7; 10 positions match TRBD1. Germline lookup yields CDR1 SGHAT and CDR2 FQDESV (reference sequence). CDR3 size: 13 residues. With 3 bases clipped from V and 6 bases from J, the junction kept 2 bases outside the gene matches.

The rearrangement joins TRBV20-1 to TRBJ1-6; maybe TRBD1 (5 bases). Germline-derived CDR1 and CDR2 are DFQATT and SNEGSKA (reference sequence). The CDR3 is 12 residues long. With 2 bases removed from V and 9 bases from J, the gap between germline ends came to 8 bases. CDR3 region: CSARQGSSPLHF. The CDR3, as DNA: TGCAGTGCTAGACAGGGTAGTTCACCCCTCCACTTT.

This clonotype was observed once. The chain is built from TRBV6-5 and TRBJ2-5; 8 bases fit TRBD1. Trimming took 2 bases from V and 5 from J; bases not matched to a gene: 7. This CDR3 region has 15 residues. Germline assignment: CDR1 MNHEY and CDR2 SVGAGI. The CDR3 sequence: CASSYRGQGRETQYF. The CDR3 DNA reads as TGTGCCAGCAGTTACCGAGGACAGGGACGGGAGACCCAGTACTTC.

In nucleotides, the CDR3 is TGTGCCACCAGTGCCTACCCGGGACTGGATAGCAATCAGCCCCAGCATTTT. Residues: CATSAYPGLDSNQPQHF. The chain links TRBV24-1 to TRBJ1-5, with D perhaps matching TRBD1 (5 bases). Trimming cost V 5 bases and J 0 bases, with 16 bases left between them. Germline CDR1 KGHDR, CDR2 SFDVKD. The CDR3 has 17 amino acids.

This clonotype has only a few counts. The chain links TRBV4-1 to TRBJ2-2; D perhaps matches TRBD2 (5 bases). Trimming stripped 0 bases from V and 7 bases from J, with 15 bases between. CDR3 length: 16 amino acids. Germline-derived CDR1 and CDR2 are MGHRA and YSYEKL. CDR3 sequence: CASSQDSNPEGGELFF. For the CDR3, the DNA is TGCGCCAGCAGCCAAGATTCAAACCCCGAGGGCGGGGAGCTGTTTTTT.

This clonotype was observed at least ten times. V gene TRBV5-6 combines with J gene TRBJ2-7; 9 nucleotides line up with TRBD2. With V trimmed by 4 bases and J by 7 bases, 15 bases remained unmatched. Per germline, CDR1 SGHDT and CDR2 YYEEEE. There are 16 residues in the CDR3. The CDR3 region is CASSPRRAGGPREQYF. The CDR3 DNA reads TGTGCCAGCAGCCCCCGTCGGGCGGGGGGGCCGAGAGAGCAGTACTTC.

The chain has TRBV20-1 and TRBJ2-3; no clear D gene. Germline V CDR1 and CDR2: DFQATT, SNEGSKA (reference sequence). The V end was cut by 1 base, the J end by 1 base, with 12 bases between. CDR3 length: 15 amino acids. The CDR3 here is CSARGPRQRTDTQYF. CDR3 in DNA: TGCAGTGCTAGAGGCCCCCGCCAGCGCACAGATACGCAGTATTTT.

The rearrangement links TRBV6-1 to TRBJ1-4; D gene uncertain. Germline values: CDR1 MNHNS, CDR2 SASEGT. This CDR3 has 14 amino acids. V lost 3 bases to trimming and J lost 8 bases, with 13 bases between them. This CDR3 reads CASSDHEKSEKLFF. CDR3 nucleotides: TGTGCCAGCAGTGATCATGAGAAATCCGAAAAACTGTTTTTT.